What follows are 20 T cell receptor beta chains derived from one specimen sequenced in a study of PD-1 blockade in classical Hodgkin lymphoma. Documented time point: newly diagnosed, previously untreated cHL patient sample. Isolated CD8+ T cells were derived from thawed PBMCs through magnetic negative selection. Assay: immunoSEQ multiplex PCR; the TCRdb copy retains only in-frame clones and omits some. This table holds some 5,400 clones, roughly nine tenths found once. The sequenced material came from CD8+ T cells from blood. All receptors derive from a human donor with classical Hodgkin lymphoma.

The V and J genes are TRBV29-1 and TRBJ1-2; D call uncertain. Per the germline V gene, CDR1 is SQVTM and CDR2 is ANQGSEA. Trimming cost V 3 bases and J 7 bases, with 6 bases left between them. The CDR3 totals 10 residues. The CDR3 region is CSVDVSGYTF. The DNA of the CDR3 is TGCAGCGTTGATGTGTCTGGCTACACCTTC.

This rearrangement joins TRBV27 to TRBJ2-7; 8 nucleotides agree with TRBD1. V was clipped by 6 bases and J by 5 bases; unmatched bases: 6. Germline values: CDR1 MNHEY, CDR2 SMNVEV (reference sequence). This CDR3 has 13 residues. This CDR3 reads CASSLGQGNEQYF. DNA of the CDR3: TGTGCCAGCAGCCTAGGACAGGGCAACGAGCAGTACTTC.

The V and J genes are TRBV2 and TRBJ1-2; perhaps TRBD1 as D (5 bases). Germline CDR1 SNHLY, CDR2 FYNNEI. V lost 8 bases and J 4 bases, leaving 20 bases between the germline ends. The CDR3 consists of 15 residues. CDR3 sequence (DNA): TGTGCCAGCTCCGCCCTTGTCCAGGGCCCCTATGGCTACACCTTC. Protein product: CASSALVQGPYGYTF.

CDR3 sequence: CASSDGQGFSNQPQHF. CDR3 DNA: TGTGCCAGCAGTGACGGACAGGGCTTTAGCAATCAGCCCCAGCATTTT. This chain uses TRBV25-1 with TRBJ1-5; 8 bases are shared with TRBD1. The CDR3 has 16 residues. Germline V gives CDR1 MGHDK, CDR2 SYGVNS. V lost 3 bases, J lost 0 bases, and 4 bases stayed unmatched.

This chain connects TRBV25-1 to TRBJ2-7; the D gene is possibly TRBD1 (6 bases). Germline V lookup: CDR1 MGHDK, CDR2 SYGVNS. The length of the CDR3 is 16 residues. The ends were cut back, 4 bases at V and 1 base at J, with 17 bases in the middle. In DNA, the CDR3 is TGTGCCAGCAGTGGGGTCTCGGCAGGGGAATCCTACGAGCAGTACTTC. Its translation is CASSGVSAGESYEQYF.

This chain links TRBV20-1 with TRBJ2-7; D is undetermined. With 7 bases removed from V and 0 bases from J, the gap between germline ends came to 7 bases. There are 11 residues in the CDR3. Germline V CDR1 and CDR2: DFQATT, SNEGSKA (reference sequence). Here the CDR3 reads CSVRSSYEQYF. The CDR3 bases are TGCAGTGTCCGAAGCTCCTACGAGCAGTACTTC.

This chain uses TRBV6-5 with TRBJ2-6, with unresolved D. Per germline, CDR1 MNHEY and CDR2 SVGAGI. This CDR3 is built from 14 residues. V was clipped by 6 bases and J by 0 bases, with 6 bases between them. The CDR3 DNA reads TGTGCCAGCAGCTCCTCCTCTGGGGCCAACGTCCTGACTTTC. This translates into CASSSSSGANVLTF.

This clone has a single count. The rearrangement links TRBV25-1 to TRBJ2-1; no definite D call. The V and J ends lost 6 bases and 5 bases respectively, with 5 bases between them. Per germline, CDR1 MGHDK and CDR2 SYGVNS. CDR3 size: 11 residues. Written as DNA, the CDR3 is TGTGCCAGCAGCCGGGACAATGAGCAGTTCTTC. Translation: CASSRDNEQFF.

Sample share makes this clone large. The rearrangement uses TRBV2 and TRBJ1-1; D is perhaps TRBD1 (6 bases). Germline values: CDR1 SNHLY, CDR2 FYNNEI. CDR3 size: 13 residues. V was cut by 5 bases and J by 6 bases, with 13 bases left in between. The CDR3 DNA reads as TGTGCCAGCAGTAGACAGGAAGAGGCTGAAGCTTTCTTT. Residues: CASSRQEEAEAFF. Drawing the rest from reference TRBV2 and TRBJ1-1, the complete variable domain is EPEVTQTPSHQVTQMGQEVILRCVPISNHLYFYWYRQILGQKVEFLVSFYNNEISEKSEIFDDQFSVERPDGSNFTLKIRSTKLEDSAMYFCASSRQEEAEAFFGQGTRLTVV.

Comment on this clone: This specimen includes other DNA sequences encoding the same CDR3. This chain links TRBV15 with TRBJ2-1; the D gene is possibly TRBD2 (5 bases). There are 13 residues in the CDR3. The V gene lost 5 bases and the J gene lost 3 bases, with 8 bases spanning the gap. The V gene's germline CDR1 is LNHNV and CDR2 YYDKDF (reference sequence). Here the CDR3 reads CATSSRDYNEQFF. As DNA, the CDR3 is TGTGCCACCAGCTCCCGGGACTACAATGAGCAGTTCTTC.

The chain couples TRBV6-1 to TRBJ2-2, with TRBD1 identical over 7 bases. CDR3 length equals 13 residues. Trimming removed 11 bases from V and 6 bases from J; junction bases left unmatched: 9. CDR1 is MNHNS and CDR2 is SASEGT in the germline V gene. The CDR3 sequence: CAGLDRLPGELFF. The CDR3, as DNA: TGTGCCGGACTGGACAGGTTGCCCGGGGAGCTGTTTTTT.

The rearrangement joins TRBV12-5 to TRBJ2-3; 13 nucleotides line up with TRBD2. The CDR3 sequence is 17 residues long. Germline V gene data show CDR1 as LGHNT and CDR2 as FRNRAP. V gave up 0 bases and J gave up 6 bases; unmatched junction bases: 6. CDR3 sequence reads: CASGLVRTSGRADTQYF. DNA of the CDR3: TGTGCTAGTGGTTTGGTACGGACTAGCGGGAGAGCGGATACGCAGTATTTT.

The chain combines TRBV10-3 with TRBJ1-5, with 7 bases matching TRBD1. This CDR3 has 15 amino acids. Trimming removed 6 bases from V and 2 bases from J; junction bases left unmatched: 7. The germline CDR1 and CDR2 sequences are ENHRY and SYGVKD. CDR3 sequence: CAISGGGGGNQPQHF. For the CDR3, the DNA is TGTGCCATCAGCGGGGGAGGGGGCGGCAATCAGCCCCAGCATTTT.

The CDR3: CASSLGAGVGNEQFF. The CDR3 region has the DNA TGTGCCAGCAGCTTAGGTGCGGGGGTCGGGAATGAGCAGTTCTTC. The chain combines TRBV7-9 with TRBJ2-1; TRBD2 matches at 7 bases. Losses at the gene ends were 1 base for V and 7 bases for J; bases not matched to a gene: 7. CDR1 and CDR2 (germline): SEHNR, FQNEAQ (reference sequence). CDR3 length: 15 residues.

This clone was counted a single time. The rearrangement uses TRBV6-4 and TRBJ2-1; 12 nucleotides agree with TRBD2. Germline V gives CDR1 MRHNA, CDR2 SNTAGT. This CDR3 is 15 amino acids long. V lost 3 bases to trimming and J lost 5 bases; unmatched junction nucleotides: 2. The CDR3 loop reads CASSERLAGDNEQFF. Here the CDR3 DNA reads TGTGCCAGCAGTGAGCGACTAGCGGGAGACAATGAGCAGTTCTTC.

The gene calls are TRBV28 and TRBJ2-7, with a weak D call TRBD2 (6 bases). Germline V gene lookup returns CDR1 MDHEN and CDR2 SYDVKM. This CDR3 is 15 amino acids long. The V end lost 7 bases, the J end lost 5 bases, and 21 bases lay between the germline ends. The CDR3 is CASIQRANYNDEQYF. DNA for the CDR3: TGTGCCAGCATCCAGCGGGCGAACTATAACGACGAGCAGTACTTC.

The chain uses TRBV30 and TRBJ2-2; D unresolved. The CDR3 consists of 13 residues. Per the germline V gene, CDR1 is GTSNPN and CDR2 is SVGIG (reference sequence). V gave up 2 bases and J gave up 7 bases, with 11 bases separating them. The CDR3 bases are TGTGCCTGGAGTTTTGGTTTAGGCGGGGAGCTGTTTTTT. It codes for CAWSFGLGGELFF.

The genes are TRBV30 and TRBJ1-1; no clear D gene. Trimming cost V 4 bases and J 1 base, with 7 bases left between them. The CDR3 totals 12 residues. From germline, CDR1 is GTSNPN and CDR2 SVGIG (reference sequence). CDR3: CAWKEGNTEAFF. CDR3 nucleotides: TGTGCCTGGAAGGAGGGGAACACTGAAGCTTTCTTT.

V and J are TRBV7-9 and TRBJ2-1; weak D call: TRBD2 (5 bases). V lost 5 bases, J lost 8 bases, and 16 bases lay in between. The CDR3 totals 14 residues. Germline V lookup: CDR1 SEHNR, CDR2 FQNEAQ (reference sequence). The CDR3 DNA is TGTGCCAGCAGCCCCATACTAGAAGCACATGAGCAGTTCTTC. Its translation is CASSPILEAHEQFF.

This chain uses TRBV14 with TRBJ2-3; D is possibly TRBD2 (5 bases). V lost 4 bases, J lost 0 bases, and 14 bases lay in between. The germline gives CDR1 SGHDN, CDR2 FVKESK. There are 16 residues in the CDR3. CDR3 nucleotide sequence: TGTGCCAGCAGCCCGCTGCGGGCGACTAGCACAGATACGCAGTATTTT. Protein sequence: CASSPLRATSTDTQYF.